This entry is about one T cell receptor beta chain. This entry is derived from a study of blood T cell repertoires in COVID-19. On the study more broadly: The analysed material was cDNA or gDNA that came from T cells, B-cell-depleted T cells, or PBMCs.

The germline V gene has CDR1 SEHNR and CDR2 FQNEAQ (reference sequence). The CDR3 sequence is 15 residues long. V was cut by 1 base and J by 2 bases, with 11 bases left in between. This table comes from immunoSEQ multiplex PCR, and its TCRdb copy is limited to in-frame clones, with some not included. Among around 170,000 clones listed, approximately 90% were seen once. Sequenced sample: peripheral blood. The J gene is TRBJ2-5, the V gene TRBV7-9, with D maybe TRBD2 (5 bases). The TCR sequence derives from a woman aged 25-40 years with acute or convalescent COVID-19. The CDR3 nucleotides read TGTGCCAGCAGCTTAGTGTGGGAGCGTCAAGAGACCCAGTACTTC. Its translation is CASSLVWERQETQYF.